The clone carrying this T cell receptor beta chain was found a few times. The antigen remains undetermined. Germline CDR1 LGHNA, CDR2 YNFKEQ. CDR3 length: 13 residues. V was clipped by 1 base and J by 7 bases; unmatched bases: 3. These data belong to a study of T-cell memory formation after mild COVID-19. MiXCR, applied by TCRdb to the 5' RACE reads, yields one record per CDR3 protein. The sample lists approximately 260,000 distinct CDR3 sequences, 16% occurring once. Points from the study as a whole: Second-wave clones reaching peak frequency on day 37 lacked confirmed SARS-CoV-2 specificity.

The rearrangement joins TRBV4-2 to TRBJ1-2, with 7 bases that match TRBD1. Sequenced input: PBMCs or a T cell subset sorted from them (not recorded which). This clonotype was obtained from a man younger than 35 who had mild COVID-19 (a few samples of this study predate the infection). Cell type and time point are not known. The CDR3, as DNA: TGTGCCAGCAGCCAAGGAACAGGGGCTGGCTACACCTTC. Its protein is CASSQGTGAGYTF.